The sequence of this T cell receptor (beta chain) was determined in a study of T cells in narcolepsy. Study observations and caveats: Reportedly, autoreactive clonotypes were serially detected in patients' blood but not controls'. HCRT-specific and TRIB2-specific autoreactive clonotypes appeared among same-patient CSF and blood CD4+ clonotypes.

V dropped 7 bases and J dropped 1; count of bases not matched to a gene: 10. Germline V CDR1 and CDR2: SGHRS, YFSETQ. The CDR3 is 15 residues long. Some clones are missing from TCRdb's copy, which holds only in-frame ones; the method was immunoSEQ multiplex PCR. The repertoire holds about 34,000 clones, 82% seen once, with nearly 2.5% in the top ten. As regards this clone: The antigen is not known.

The rearrangement links TRBV5-1 to TRBJ2-5; 7 bases fit TRBD2. The source of this sequence is a human donor with narcolepsy. The sample taken for sequencing was CD45RA- memory CD4+ T cells from PBMCs. The DNA for the CDR3 is TGCGCCAGCTGCCCCGGAGCGGGGTCCCAAGAGACCCAGTACTTC. This sequence encodes CASCPGAGSQETQYF.